The 24 T cell receptor beta chains given below trace back to one sample, sequenced in a study of T cell changes during pregnancy in multiple sclerosis. The method was immunoSEQ multiplex PCR; TCRdb's version includes in-frame clones alone and lacks a portion of them. The sample carries 26,000 or so clones, about 91% recorded once. The sequences come from peripheral blood, collected in the first trimester of pregnancy. The receptor source for this set is a female donor in good health, enrolled as a control in a pregnancy study.

The V gene is TRBV18, the J gene TRBJ2-1, with 8 bases matching TRBD2. Germline assignment: CDR1 KGHSH and CDR2 LQKENI. Trimming removed 2 bases from V and 4 bases from J; junction bases left unmatched: 10. The CDR3 sequence is 17 residues long. CDR3 protein: CASSPFPGGGKYNEQFF. The CDR3 nucleotides read TGTGCCAGCTCACCATTCCCCGGGGGGGGAAAATACAATGAGCAGTTCTTC.

J is TRBJ2-4 and V is TRBV7-9, with 8 bases fitting TRBD2. Trimming took 1 base from V and 8 from J; bases not matched to a gene: 13. This CDR3 contains 17 residues. Germline V CDR1 and CDR2: SEHNR, FQNEAQ (reference sequence). The CDR3 nucleotides are TGTGCCAGCAGCTTAGTGGGAGCGGGGGACGGCGCGGACATTCAGTACTTC. Encoded protein: CASSLVGAGDGADIQYF.

The chain has TRBV18 and TRBJ2-2; no reliable D call. Germline-derived CDR1 and CDR2 are KGHSH and LQKENI. V lost 2 bases and J lost 7, with 11 bases in between. The CDR3 extends over 14 amino acids. The CDR3 protein is CASSPNSAGGELFF. The CDR3 nucleotides read TGTGCCAGCTCACCAAACAGTGCTGGCGGGGAGCTGTTTTTT. Drawing the rest from reference TRBV18 and TRBJ2-2, the complete variable domain is NAGVMQNPRHLVRRRGQEARLRCSPMKGHSHVYWYRQLPEEGLKFMVYLQKENIIDESGMPKERFSAEFPKEGPSILRIQQVVRGDSAAYFCASSPNSAGGELFFGEGSRLTVL.

V gene TRBV11-2 combines with J gene TRBJ2-1; TRBD2 agrees at 7 bases. Germline-derived CDR1 and CDR2 are SGHAT and FQNNGV. CDR3 size: 16 residues. Germline trimming cut 0 bases from V and 5 bases from J; bases unmatched to any gene: 7. Written as DNA, the CDR3 is TGTGCCAGCAGCTTAGATTGGGGGGGGATTCACAATGAGCAGTTCTTC. Its protein product is CASSLDWGGIHNEQFF.

The chain carries TRBV7-8 and TRBJ2-7; tentative D call: TRBD1 (5 bases). V was clipped by 1 base and J by 8 bases, with 9 bases between them. This CDR3 comprises 12 residues. The germline V gene encodes CDR1 SGHVS and CDR2 FQNEAQ. The CDR3: CASSLERTQQYF. The CDR3 bases are TGTGCCAGCAGCTTAGAGAGGACACAGCAGTACTTC.

The chain joins TRBV5-1 to TRBJ2-5, with TRBD1 matching 7 bases. From germline, CDR1 is SGHRS and CDR2 YFSETQ. This CDR3 contains 15 residues. V lost 0 bases, J lost 5 bases, and 7 bases stayed unmatched. The CDR3 is CASSLAEGGWETQYF. CDR3 in DNA: TGCGCCAGCAGCTTGGCCGAAGGGGGCTGGGAGACCCAGTACTTC.

Only one count was recorded for this clone. This rearrangement joins TRBV29-1 to TRBJ2-1; 7 nucleotides match TRBD2. Germline assignment: CDR1 SQVTM and CDR2 ANQGSEA. This CDR3 contains 15 residues. Trimming removed 4 bases from V and 6 bases from J; junction bases left unmatched: 12. DNA of the CDR3: TGCAGCGTTGCGGAACAGCGGGGTGGGTTCAATGAGCAGTTCTTC. Residues: CSVAEQRGGFNEQFF.

The chain carries TRBV21-1 and TRBJ1-2; the D call of TRBD1 is as the table states it, not checked on the DNA. TRBV21-1 is given as a pseudogene. The CDR3 is 15 amino acids. The CDR3: CASSARTGNYYGYTF. DNA of the CDR3: TGTGCCAGCAGCGCAAGGACAGGGAATTACTATGGCTACACCTTC.

The chain joins TRBV5-5 to TRBJ2-7; D ambiguous. The germline V gene encodes CDR1 SGHKS and CDR2 YYEKEE (reference sequence). The CDR3 has 11 amino acids. The V gene lost 4 bases and the J gene lost 2 bases, with 4 bases spanning the gap. CDR3 loop: CASSNTYEQYF. In DNA, the CDR3 is TGTGCCAGCAGCAACACCTACGAGCAGTACTTC.

The chain combines TRBV5-5 with TRBJ1-2; 9 nucleotides agree with TRBD1. Germline CDR1 reads SGHKS; CDR2 reads YYEKEE (reference sequence). This CDR3 comprises 13 residues. V shed 4 bases, J shed 12 bases, and the junction held 10 bases outside the gene matches. CDR3 coding DNA: TGTGCCAGCAGCCCGGGACAGGGAAGACGGGACACCTTC. Encoded protein: CASSPGQGRRDTF.

The chain recombines TRBV10-3 with TRBJ2-2, with 8 bases identical to TRBD2. Germline V gives CDR1 ENHRY, CDR2 SYGVKD. V gave up 4 bases and J gave up 4 bases; unmatched junction bases: 17. The CDR3 is 19 residues long. The CDR3 bases are TGTGCCATCAGTGGGTCTCCGGGCGCGGGAGGCGAGAGCACCGGGGAGCTGTTTTTT. This codes for CAISGSPGAGGESTGELFF.

This rearrangement joins TRBV27 to TRBJ2-7, with 9 bases that match TRBD2. After removal of 4 bases from V and 6 bases from J, the junction contained 10 bases not matched to a gene. In germline, CDR1 is MNHEY, CDR2 SMNVEV (reference sequence). The length of the CDR3 is 15 residues. The chain's CDR3 is CASSSTFSGSREQYF. Written as DNA, the CDR3 is TGTGCCAGCAGTTCGACGTTTAGCGGGAGCCGCGAGCAGTACTTC.

The V call is TRBV4-2, the J call TRBJ1-4; D ambiguous. CDR1 and CDR2 (germline): LGHNA, YNFKEQ. The CDR3 consists of 12 residues. V was pared by 4 bases and J by 7 bases, with 7 bases between. CDR3 in amino acids: CASSPPGEKLFF. CDR3 in DNA: TGTGCCAGCAGCCCCCCAGGTGAAAAACTGTTTTTT.

In this sample, this clone turned up once. The chain has TRBV10-3 and TRBJ2-2, with D perhaps TRBD2 (6 bases). Germline V gives CDR1 ENHRY, CDR2 SYGVKD. The length of the CDR3 is 14 residues. V lost 3 bases and J lost 7, with 12 bases in between. DNA for the CDR3: TGTGCCATCAGTGACGGCGGCGGGGTCGGGGAGCTGTTTTTT. Translation gives CAISDGGGVGELFF.

The gene calls are TRBV11-3 and TRBJ2-1, with TRBD2 matching over 9 bases. Germline V gene lookup returns CDR1 SGHNT and CDR2 YENEEA. The CDR3 is 16 amino acids. Trimming removed 1 base from V and 8 bases from J; junction bases left unmatched: 9. The CDR3 coding sequence is TGTGCCAGCAGCTTAGGAATAGCGGGAGAGACGGATGAGCAGTTCTTC. Protein sequence: CASSLGIAGETDEQFF.

The chain links TRBV4-1 to TRBJ2-5, with TRBD2 matching over 11 bases. The CDR3 spans 15 residues. From germline, CDR1 is MGHRA and CDR2 YSYEKL. The V and J ends lost 4 bases and 1 base, in that order; junction bases with no gene match: 2. DNA for the CDR3: TGCGCCAGCAGCCGGCTAGCGGGGGGCCAAGAGACCCAGTACTTC. Its translation is CASSRLAGGQETQYF.

This clone was seen only once. The chain uses TRBV5-1 and TRBJ2-5, with TRBD2 matching 8 bases. Unmatched junction bases numbered 16, after V lost 4 bases and J lost 5 bases. This CDR3 has 17 residues. In germline, CDR1 is SGHRS, CDR2 YFSETQ. The CDR3 loop reads CASSDGLAGAEGETQYF. Here the CDR3 DNA reads TGCGCCAGCAGCGACGGACTAGCCGGAGCAGAGGGGGAGACCCAGTACTTC.

The chain combines TRBV30 with TRBJ1-2; no clear D. There are 15 residues in the CDR3. Per germline, CDR1 GTSNPN and CDR2 SVGIG (reference sequence). With 0 bases removed from V and 0 bases from J, the gap between germline ends came to 11 bases. The CDR3 bases are TGTGCCTGGAGTGTAGGCGGGCATTCTAACTATGGCTACACCTTC. Residues: CAWSVGGHSNYGYTF.

This chain links TRBV5-4 with TRBJ2-7; 8 bases are shared with TRBD1. V shed 2 bases, J shed 4 bases, and the junction held 5 bases outside the gene matches. The CDR3 is 14 amino acids. Germline V lookup: CDR1 SGHNT, CDR2 YYREEE (reference sequence). CDR3 region: CASSFDRGGYEQYF. The CDR3 region has the DNA TGTGCCAGCAGCTTCGACAGGGGTGGGTACGAGCAGTACTTC.

This sequence joins TRBV9 and TRBJ2-2, with a possible D match to TRBD2 (6 bases). The CDR3 spans 17 residues. Germline CDR1 reads SGDLS; CDR2 reads YYNGEE. Trimming cost V 3 bases and J 2 bases, with 17 bases left between them. This CDR3 reads CASSEEFGTSNTGELFF. DNA of the CDR3: TGTGCCAGCAGCGAGGAGTTCGGGACTTCAAACACCGGGGAGCTGTTTTTT.

This chain links TRBV4-2 with TRBJ2-1; 10 bases match TRBD2. Germline V lookup: CDR1 LGHNA, CDR2 YNFKEQ. This CDR3 contains 16 residues. The V gene end was trimmed by 0 bases and the J gene end by 4 bases; junction bases not matched to a gene: 3. The CDR3 DNA reads as TGTGCCAGCAGCCAAGATCTAGCGGGAGTGTACAATGAGCAGTTCTTC. Amino acid sequence: CASSQDLAGVYNEQFF.

The chain has TRBV10-3 and TRBJ1-5, with TRBD1 matching 9 bases. Germline CDR1 is ENHRY and CDR2 is SYGVKD. The CDR3 spans 13 residues. V lost 6 bases to trimming and J lost 4 bases; unmatched junction nucleotides: 1. The CDR3 bases are TGTGCCATCAGCGGACAGGGGAATCAGCCCCAGCATTTT. This translates into CAISGQGNQPQHF.

The chain combines TRBV5-6 with TRBJ2-1, with 9 bases lining up with TRBD2. CDR1 SGHDT and CDR2 YYEEEE come from the germline V gene. J was trimmed by 8 bases and V by 0 bases; bases with no gene match: 3. The CDR3 runs to 14 residues. The DNA for the CDR3 is TGTGCCAGCAGCTTGGGCGGGGGGGCCTATGAGCAGTTCTTC. It codes for CASSLGGGAYEQFF.

The chain carries TRBV27 and TRBJ2-7, with a possible D match to TRBD1 (7 bases). Between the trimmed V and J ends, which lost 5 bases and 5 bases, there was a span of 19 bases. This CDR3 has 15 residues. CDR1 and CDR2 from the germline V gene are MNHEY and SMNVEV (reference sequence). The CDR3 DNA sequence: TGTGCCAGCAGTCCCAATGGCCAGGGGGGCCACGAGCAGTACTTC. It is translated as CASSPNGQGGHEQYF.